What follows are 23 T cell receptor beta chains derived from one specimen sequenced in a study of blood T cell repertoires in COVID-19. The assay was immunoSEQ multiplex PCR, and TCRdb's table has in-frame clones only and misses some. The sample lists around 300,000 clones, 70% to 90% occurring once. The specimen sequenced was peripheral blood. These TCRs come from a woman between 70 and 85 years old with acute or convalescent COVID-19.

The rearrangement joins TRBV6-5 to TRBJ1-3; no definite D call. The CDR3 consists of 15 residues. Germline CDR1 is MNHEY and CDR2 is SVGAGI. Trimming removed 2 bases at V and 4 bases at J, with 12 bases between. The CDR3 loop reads CASSYDATGGNTIYF. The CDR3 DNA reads TGTGCCAGCAGTTACGACGCGACTGGCGGAAACACCATATATTTT.

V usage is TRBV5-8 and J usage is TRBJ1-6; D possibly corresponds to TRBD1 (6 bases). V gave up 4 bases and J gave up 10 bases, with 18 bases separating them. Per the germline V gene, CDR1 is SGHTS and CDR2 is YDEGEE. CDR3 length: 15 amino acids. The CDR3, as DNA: TGTGCCAGCAGCCGAATTTTTTGGGACACCTCACCCCTCCACTTT. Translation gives CASSRIFWDTSPLHF. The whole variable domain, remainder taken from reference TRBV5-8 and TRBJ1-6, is EAGVTQSPTHLIKTRGQQATLRCSPISGHTSVYWYQQALGLGLQFLLWYDEGEERNRGNFPPRFSGRQFPNYSSELNVNALELEDSALYLCASSRIFWDTSPLHFGNGTRLTVT.

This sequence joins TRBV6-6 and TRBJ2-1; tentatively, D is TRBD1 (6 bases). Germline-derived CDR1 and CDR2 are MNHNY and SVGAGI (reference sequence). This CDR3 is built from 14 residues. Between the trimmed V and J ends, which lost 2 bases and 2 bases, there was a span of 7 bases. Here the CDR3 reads CASSYGGPYNEQFF. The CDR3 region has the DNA TGTGCCAGCAGTTACGGGGGCCCCTACAATGAGCAGTTCTTC.

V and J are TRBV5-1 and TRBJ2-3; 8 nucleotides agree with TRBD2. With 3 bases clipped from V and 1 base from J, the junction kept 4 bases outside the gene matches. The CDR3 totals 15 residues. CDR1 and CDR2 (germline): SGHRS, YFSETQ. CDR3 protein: CASSSGAGGTDTQYF. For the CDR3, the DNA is TGCGCCAGCAGCTCTGGAGCGGGGGGCACAGATACGCAGTATTTT.

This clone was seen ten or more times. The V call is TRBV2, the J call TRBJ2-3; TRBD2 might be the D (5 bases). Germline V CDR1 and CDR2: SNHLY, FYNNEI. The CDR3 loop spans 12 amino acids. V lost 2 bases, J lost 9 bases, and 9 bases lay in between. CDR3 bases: TGTGCCAGCAGTGAAATATCGGGGACGCAGTATTTT. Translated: CASSEISGTQYF.

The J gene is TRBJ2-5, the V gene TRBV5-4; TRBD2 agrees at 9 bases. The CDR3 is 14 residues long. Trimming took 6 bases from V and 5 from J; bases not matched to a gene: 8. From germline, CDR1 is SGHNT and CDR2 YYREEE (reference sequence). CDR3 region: CASKGRGGPETQYF. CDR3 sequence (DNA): TGTGCCAGCAAGGGGCGGGGGGGCCCTGAGACCCAGTACTTC.

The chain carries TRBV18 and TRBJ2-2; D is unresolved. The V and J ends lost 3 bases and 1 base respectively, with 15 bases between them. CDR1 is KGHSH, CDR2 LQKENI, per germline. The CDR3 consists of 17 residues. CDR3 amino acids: CASSPLLFARNTGELFF. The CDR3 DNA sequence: TGTGCCAGCTCACCTTTATTATTCGCGAGGAACACCGGGGAGCTGTTTTTT.

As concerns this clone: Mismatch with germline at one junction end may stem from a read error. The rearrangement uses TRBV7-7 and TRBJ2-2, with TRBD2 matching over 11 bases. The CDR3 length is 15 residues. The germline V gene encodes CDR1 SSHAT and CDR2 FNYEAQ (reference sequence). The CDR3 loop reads CASSRSGGGPGELFF. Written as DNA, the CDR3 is TGTGCTAGCAGCCGTAGCGGGGGGGGACCCGGGGAGCTGTTTTTT.

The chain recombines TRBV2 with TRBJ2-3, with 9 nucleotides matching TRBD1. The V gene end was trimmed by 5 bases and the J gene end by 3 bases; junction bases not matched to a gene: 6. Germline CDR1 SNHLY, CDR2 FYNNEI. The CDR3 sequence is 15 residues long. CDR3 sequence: CASSRQGEGTDTQYF. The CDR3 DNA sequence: TGTGCCAGCAGTCGACAGGGGGAAGGTACAGATACGCAGTATTTT.

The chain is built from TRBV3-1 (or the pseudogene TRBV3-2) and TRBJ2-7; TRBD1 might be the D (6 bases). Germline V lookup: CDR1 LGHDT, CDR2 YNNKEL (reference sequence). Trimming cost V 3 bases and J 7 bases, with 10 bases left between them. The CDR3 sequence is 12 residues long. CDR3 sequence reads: CASSQGAREQYF. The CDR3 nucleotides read TGTGCCAGCAGCCAGGGGGCAAGGGAGCAGTACTTC.

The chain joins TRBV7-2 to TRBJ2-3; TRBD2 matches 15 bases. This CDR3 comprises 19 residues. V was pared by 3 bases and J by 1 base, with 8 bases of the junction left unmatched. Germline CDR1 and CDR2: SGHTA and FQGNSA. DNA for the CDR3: TGTGCCAGCAGCTTTCCCTGGACTAGCGGGGGGGTGGGCACAGATACGCAGTATTTT. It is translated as CASSFPWTSGGVGTDTQYF.

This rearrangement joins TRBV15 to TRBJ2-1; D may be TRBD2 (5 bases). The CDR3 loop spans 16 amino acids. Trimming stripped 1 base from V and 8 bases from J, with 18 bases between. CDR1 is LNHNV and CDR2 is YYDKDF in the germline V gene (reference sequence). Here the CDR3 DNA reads TGTGCCACCAGCAGAGTCTATTCCAGCGGTACCTATGAGCAGTTCTTC. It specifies CATSRVYSSGTYEQFF.

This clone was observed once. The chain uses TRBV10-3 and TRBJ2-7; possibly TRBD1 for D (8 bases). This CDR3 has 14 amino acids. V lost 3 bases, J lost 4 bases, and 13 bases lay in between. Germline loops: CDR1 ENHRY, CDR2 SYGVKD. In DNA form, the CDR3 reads TGTGCCATCAGTGAACAGGGGGAGGGGTACGAGCAGTACTTC. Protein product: CAISEQGEGYEQYF.

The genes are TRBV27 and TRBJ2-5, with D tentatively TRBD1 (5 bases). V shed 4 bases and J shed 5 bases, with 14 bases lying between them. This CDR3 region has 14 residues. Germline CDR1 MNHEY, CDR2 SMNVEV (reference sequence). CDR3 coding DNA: TGTGCCAGCAGTTCAGGGCACCTCCGGGAGACCCAGTACTTC. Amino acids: CASSSGHLRETQYF.

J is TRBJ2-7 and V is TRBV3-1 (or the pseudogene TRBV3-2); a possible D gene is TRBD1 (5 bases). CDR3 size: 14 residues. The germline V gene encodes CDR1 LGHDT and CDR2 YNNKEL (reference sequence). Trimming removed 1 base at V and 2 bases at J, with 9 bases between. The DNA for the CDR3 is TGTGCCAGCAGCCAAGCCGACAGAACCTACGAGCAGTACTTC. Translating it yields CASSQADRTYEQYF.

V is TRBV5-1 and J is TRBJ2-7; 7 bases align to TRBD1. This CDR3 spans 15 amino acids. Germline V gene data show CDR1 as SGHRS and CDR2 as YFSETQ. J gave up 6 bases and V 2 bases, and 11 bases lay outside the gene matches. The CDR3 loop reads CASSFLRTDRAEQYF. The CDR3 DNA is TGCGCCAGCAGCTTTCTAAGGACCGACAGGGCCGAGCAGTACTTC.

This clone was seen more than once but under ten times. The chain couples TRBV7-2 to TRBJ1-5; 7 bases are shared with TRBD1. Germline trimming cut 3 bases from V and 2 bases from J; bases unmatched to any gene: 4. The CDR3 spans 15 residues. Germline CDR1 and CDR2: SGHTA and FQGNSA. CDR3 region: CASSLNRGGNQPQHF. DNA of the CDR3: TGTGCCAGCAGCTTGAACAGGGGTGGCAATCAGCCCCAGCATTTT.

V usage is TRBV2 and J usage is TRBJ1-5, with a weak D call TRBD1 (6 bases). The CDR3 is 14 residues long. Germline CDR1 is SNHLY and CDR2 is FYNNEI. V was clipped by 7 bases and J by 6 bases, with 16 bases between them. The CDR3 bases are TGTGCCAGCAAGGGGGGGGCTCTGTCTCAGCCCCAGCATTTT. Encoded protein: CASKGGALSQPQHF. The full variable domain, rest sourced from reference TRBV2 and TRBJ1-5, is EPEVTQTPSHQVTQMGQEVILRCVPISNHLYFYWYRQILGQKVEFLVSFYNNEISEKSEIFDDQFSVERPDGSNFTLKIRSTKLEDSAMYFCASKGGALSQPQHFGDGTRLSIL.

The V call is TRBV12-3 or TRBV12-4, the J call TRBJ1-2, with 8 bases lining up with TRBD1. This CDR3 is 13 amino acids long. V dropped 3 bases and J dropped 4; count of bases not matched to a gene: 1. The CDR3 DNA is TGTGCCAGCAGTTTGGGGACAGGCTATGGCTACACCTTC. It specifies CASSLGTGYGYTF.

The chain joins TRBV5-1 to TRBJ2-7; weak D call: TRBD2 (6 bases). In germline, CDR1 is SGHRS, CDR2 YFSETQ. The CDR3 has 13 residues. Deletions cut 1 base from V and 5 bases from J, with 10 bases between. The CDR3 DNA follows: TGCGCCAGCAGCTTGCAGGAGGGCGACGAGCAGTACTTC. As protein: CASSLQEGDEQYF.

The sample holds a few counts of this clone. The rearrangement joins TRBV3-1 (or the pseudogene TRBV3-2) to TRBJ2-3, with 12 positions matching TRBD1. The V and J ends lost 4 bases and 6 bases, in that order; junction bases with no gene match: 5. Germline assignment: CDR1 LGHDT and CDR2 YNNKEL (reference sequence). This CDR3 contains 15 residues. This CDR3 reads CASSRRDRGPDTQYF. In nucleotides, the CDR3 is TGTGCCAGCAGCCGAAGGGACAGGGGGCCGGATACGCAGTATTTT.

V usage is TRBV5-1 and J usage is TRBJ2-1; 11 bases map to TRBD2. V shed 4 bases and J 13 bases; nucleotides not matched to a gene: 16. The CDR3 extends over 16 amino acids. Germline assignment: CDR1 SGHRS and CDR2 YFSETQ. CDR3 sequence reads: CASSIGTSGVNLIQFF. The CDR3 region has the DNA TGCGCCAGCAGCATCGGGACTAGCGGAGTCAACCTCATCCAGTTCTTC.

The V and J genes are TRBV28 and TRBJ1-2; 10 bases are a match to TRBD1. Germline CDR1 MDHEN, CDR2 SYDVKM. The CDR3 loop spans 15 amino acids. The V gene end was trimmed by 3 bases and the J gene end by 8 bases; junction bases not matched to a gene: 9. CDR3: CASSFPPGQGLGYTF. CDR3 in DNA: TGTGCCAGCAGTTTCCCCCCGGGACAGGGGTTAGGCTACACCTTC.